This TCR beta chain emerged from a study of shared clonotypes between healthy human individuals (dated by TCRdb to the early 2020s). In terms of the full investigation: A few men and two women, aged 18 to 49 years, made up the cohort. Per donor, three plates each were used for CD4 naive and CD4 memory, two for CD8 naive, and one for CD8 memory. Each donor's leukapheresis produced roughly between about 0.8 and 8.9 billion PBMCs. To estimate repertoire size and how much clonotype sharing occurs between individuals, the study deeply sequenced the blood TCR repertoires of several healthy adults. Libraries were prepared and TCR repertoires were sequenced by different laboratories using diverse techniques, in order to increase sequencing depth and limit assay-specific biases.

The donors were healthy, HIV-negative adults with no recently reported acute infections or vaccinations. Every donor was a Caucasian adult living in Nashville, Tennessee, USA. CD4+ T cells were enriched through magnetic negative selection, after which naive cells were positively selected on CD45RA and the remaining negative fraction served as the memory subset. After blood collection by leukapheresis, PBMCs were isolated using Ficoll-Histopaque density gradient centrifugation and then cryopreserved in the vapor phase of liquid nitrogen. Purity and quantity of every magnetically sorted T cell population were checked by analytical flow cytometry. From each sorted fraction, genomic DNA was isolated and quantified by UV absorbance on a Nanodrop 2000c. The germline V gene encodes CDR1 LNHNV and CDR2 YYDKDF (reference sequence). The CDR3 contains 13 residues, cysteine and phenylalanine counted. CDR3 DNA only is kept here, 39 bases in frame from base 1. Between the V and J ends, shortened by 3 bases and 5 bases respectively, the junction contains 11 bases.

The full study reports these points: Naive subsets generally had larger estimated clonotype richness than memory subsets did. Incomplete sequencing was indicated by rarefaction of sorted-subset datasets, despite the large sequencing depth. Sampling was limited to blood, and TCR repertoires in tissue likely differ from TCR repertoires in blood. Clonotypes shared by all four sorted-subset donors showed higher generation probabilities than non-shared clonotypes. Because the study included a small number of donors, the genetic and exposure-history diversity represented was limited. Pairwise subsampling indicated that sequencing depth was expected to affect the degree of clonotype sharing among donors. Sharing across several donors was observed for 5% to 6.5% of naive CD4, over 3% of naive CD8, roughly 2.3% of memory CD4, and about 0.39% of memory CD8 clonotypes.

About this clone: Its cognate antigen has yet to be identified. Base qualities are not provided; no much larger clone lies one nucleotide away.

Using the deep immunoSEQ assay, multiplex PCR amplified TCR CDR3 regions from genomic DNA. Extracted genomic DNA from each cell subset was distributed evenly across all wells of several immunoSEQ 96-well plates, and each plate was treated as a replicate. For sorted subsets, 150 to 250 ng of genomic DNA, equivalent to around 31,000 T cell genomes, went into each replicate PCR. Purified libraries were quantified with a Qubit 3.0 fluorometer, sized on a Bioanalyzer 2100, and re-quantified with the KAPA Library Quantification kit. Each immunoSEQ 96-well plate was sequenced on its own single-read 150-cycle Illumina NextSeq 550 flow cell. In the paper's pipeline: Because the immunoSEQ output included only junctional sequences and no quality scores, the filtering could not be the same as the filtering used for full-length reads. To assign V/J genes and CDR3, sequences were annotated against IMGT germline references using PyIR, a Python wrapper for IgBLAST v1.9. Any read was removed if the V/J assignment was weak (E-value above 1e-6), the CDR3 was missing, or the read contained stop codons, out-of-frame junctions, or ambiguous translated residues. V3J clonotypes were defined as sequences sharing the same inferred V gene, J gene, and CDR3 amino acid sequence. Percentage overlap between repertoires was computed as shared unique clonotypes divided by the size of the smaller repertoire. Repertoire richness was assessed with RTK rarefaction, the Chao1 estimator, and Recon v2.1 estimates of unobserved clonotypes. Generation probabilities were computed with OLGA for all TCRbeta clonotypes obtained by the gDNA method from a few donors. As stored in TCRdb, this immuneACCESS dataset retains in-frame rearrangements with V and J assigned. A fraction of the clones does not appear; measured against another copy, unresolved V genes explain less than half of the discrepancy, and the remainder lacks a known reason. The D gene and trimming were derived from the DNA, and the V and J assignments and clone size from that table. The sample yields 1.4 million to 1.5 million clones; roughly 96% were counted once. Together, the top ten hold roughly 1.1% of the sample.

Material: naive CD4+ T cells sorted from blood. The cell subset or site label on this specimen signifies: CD45RA+ positively selected. The clonotype was recovered from a man in his thirties or forties in good health. The V and J segments used are TRBV15 and TRBJ2-7; TRBD1 might be the D gene, on 6 matching bases. In nucleotides, the sequence is TGTGCCACCAGCAGGGGCAGGGGCAACGAGCAGTACTTC. It specifies CATSRGRGNEQYF.